The clone carrying this TCR beta chain was detected many times. Its antigen is currently unknown. These data are taken from a study of metastatic and nonmetastatic thyroid tumors. Across the study: Repertoires from malignant and benign thyroid patients were compared across blood and tumor or nodule tissue.

Using MiXCR, TCRdb re-called clones from the PCR reads. The table lists 25,000 to 30,000 clones, 20% of them singletons. Germline CDR1 and CDR2: LNHDA and SQIVND (reference sequence). V shed 3 bases and J shed 8 bases, with 10 bases lying between them. The CDR3 has 12 amino acids. Study results and caveats: Reports indicated that malignant thyroid tumors showed significantly higher TCR beta diversity than benign nodules did, in blood and tumor.

Until they underwent thyroid surgery, no patient had received any treatment. The rearrangement links TRBV19 to TRBJ1-1, with no clear D. Sequenced sample: blood. This sequence originates from a male donor with papillary thyroid cancer or a benign thyroid nodule (not recorded which). Some clones in this sample may be carry-over from other donors' samples. The CDR3 coding sequence is TGTGCCAGTAGTATTGGGAATACCGAAGCTTTCTTT. This codes for CASSIGNTEAFF.